This T cell receptor beta chain was recorded in a study of blood T cell repertoires in COVID-19. Looking at the study overall: COVID-19 samples from acute and convalescent phases originated in the United States, Italy and Spain. In each case, the material was cDNA or gDNA derived from T cells, B-cell-depleted T cells, or PBMCs.

This clone has only a few counts. Trimming removed 4 bases from V and 5 bases from J; junction bases left unmatched: 8. The CDR3 totals 14 residues. CDR1 GTSNPN and CDR2 SVGIG come from the germline V gene (reference sequence). Sequenced by immunoSEQ multiplex PCR; TCRdb stores in-frame clones only, minus some. Seen here are about 66,000 clones, about 88% observed once, and the top ten hold 3.9%. J is TRBJ1-5 and V is TRBV30, with 7 bases that match TRBD1. Sequencing input: peripheral blood. This TCR was recovered from a man aged 65 to 79 with acute or convalescent COVID-19. The CDR3: CAWNRGGADQPQHF. The DNA of the CDR3 is TGTGCCTGGAACAGGGGAGGTGCGGATCAGCCCCAGCATTTT.